Following are 18 T cell receptor beta chains from one sample sequenced in a study of cytomegalovirus exposure and HLA in healthy donors (dated by TCRdb to about 2017). Receptors were amplified or captured by the immunoSEQ multiplex PCR assay. A mixture of 60 forward primers for TCR Vbeta segments and 13 reverse primers for TCR Jbeta segments was used in the multiplex PCR. What TCRdb holds here is the immuneACCESS table cut down to in-frame rearrangements. Part of the clones is not present; checked against another copy, under half of the missing clones reflect an unresolved V gene, and the others are unexplained. The sample contains roughly 130,000 clones, less than 80% of them found a single time. 5.5% to 8.5% of the sample is held by the ten biggest clonotypes. The specimen was PBMCs. Every receptor here comes from a man aged 35 to 55 in good health and CMV-seropositive.

This clone was picked up one time. The chain links TRBV10-3 to TRBJ1-1, with TRBD1 matching 8 bases. Losses at the gene ends were 8 bases for V and 10 bases for J; bases not matched to a gene: 12. Germline CDR1 ENHRY, CDR2 SYGVKD. CDR3 length equals 13 residues. The CDR3, as DNA: TGTGCCATCCAAAAAAGGACAGGGCCCACAGCTTTCTTT. This encodes CAIQKRTGPTAFF.

The sample holds one count of this clone. The germline gene is not matched at one end of the junction; a read error may be the cause. This chain connects TRBV7-9 to TRBJ1-1; 10 nucleotides line up with TRBD1. The CDR3 is 17 residues long. Germline V gene lookup returns CDR1 SEHNR and CDR2 FQNEAQ (reference sequence). In nucleotides, the CDR3 is TGTTCCAGCAGCTTAGTGGGGGACAGGGGTCGAAGGACTGAAGCTTTCTTT. This encodes CSSSLVGDRGRRTEAFF.

This clone showed up just a few times. This chain links TRBV7-9 with TRBJ1-3; no firm D call. V dropped 3 bases and J dropped 6 bases, with 6 bases sitting between them. CDR3 length: 12 amino acids. Per germline, CDR1 SEHNR and CDR2 FQNEAQ (reference sequence). In nucleotides, the CDR3 is TGTGCCAGCAGCTTCTTGGCAAACACCATATATTTT. Amino acid sequence: CASSFLANTIYF.

The chain employs TRBV15 and TRBJ1-1, with D perhaps matching TRBD1 (5 bases). Germline CDR1 LNHNV, CDR2 YYDKDF (reference sequence). Between the trimmed V and J ends, which lost 0 bases and 3 bases, there was a span of 14 bases. The CDR3 extends over 16 amino acids. DNA of the CDR3: TGTGCCACCAGCAGAGATATTGCGGCGGGGGACACTGAAGCTTTCTTT. Protein: CATSRDIAAGDTEAFF.

CDR3: CASSLARGTEAFF. The CDR3, as DNA: TGTGCCAGCAGCTTAGCGCGGGGAACTGAAGCTTTCTTT. The gene calls are TRBV7-6 and TRBJ1-1, with unresolved D. This CDR3 comprises 13 residues. Germline loops: CDR1 SGHVS, CDR2 FNYEAQ. Trimming cost V 0 bases and J 5 bases, with 7 bases left between them.

The chain has TRBV5-1 and TRBJ1-1; 7 bases fit TRBD1. Germline CDR1 reads SGHRS; CDR2 reads YFSETQ. Trimming removed 4 bases from V and 7 bases from J; junction bases left unmatched: 7. CDR3 length equals 13 residues. The CDR3 reads CASSTEYRGEAFF. CDR3 DNA sequence: TGCGCCAGCAGCACCGAATACAGGGGTGAAGCTTTCTTT.

The rearrangement joins TRBV11-2 to TRBJ1-2; D remains ambiguous. The germline V gene has CDR1 SGHAT and CDR2 FQNNGV. This CDR3 has 13 residues. V was shortened by 3 bases and J by 4 bases, with 9 bases between the two germline ends. The DNA of the CDR3 is TGTGCCAGCAGCTTCGGACTCTCCTATGGCTACACCTTC. Protein sequence: CASSFGLSYGYTF.

The CDR3 spells CASRGARSSTDTQYF. The CDR3 DNA reads as TGTGCCAGCAGGGGGGCGAGGTCTAGCACAGATACGCAGTATTTT. This chain connects TRBV14 to TRBJ2-3; possible D gene TRBD1, 6 bases. From germline, CDR1 is SGHDN and CDR2 FVKESK. This CDR3 comprises 15 residues. The V end lost 6 bases, the J end lost 0 bases, and 13 bases lay between the germline ends.

The chain recombines TRBV11-2 with TRBJ1-5, with no clear D. Germline CDR1 SGHAT, CDR2 FQNNGV. V was clipped by 0 bases and J by 0 bases, with 9 bases between them. The CDR3 is 16 amino acids. CDR3 sequence (DNA): TGTGCCAGCAGCTTAGATCCGGGAACTAGCAATCAGCCCCAGCATTTT. Its protein is CASSLDPGTSNQPQHF.

The chain links TRBV6-5 to TRBJ2-7; D is perhaps TRBD1 (6 bases). CDR1 and CDR2 (germline): MNHEY, SVGAGI. V was pared by 10 bases and J by 2 bases, with 15 bases between. CDR3 length equals 13 residues. The CDR3 DNA reads as TGTGCCACCCAGGGACAAGATGCCTACGAGCAGTACTTC. It specifies CATQGQDAYEQYF.

The CDR3 DNA follows: TGTGCCAGCAGCTTCCGGGACTACTCCTACAATGAGCAGTTCTTC. Translated, it gives CASSFRDYSYNEQFF. This chain joins TRBV9 and TRBJ2-1; 7 bases match TRBD2. Trimming removed 4 bases from V and 0 bases from J; junction bases left unmatched: 4. This CDR3 comprises 15 residues. Germline CDR1 reads SGDLS; CDR2 reads YYNGEE.

The gene calls are TRBV29-1 and TRBJ2-1, with D maybe TRBD1 (6 bases). Germline CDR1 SQVTM, CDR2 ANQGSEA. This CDR3 is 13 amino acids long. The V gene lost 1 base and the J gene lost 7 bases, with 11 bases spanning the gap. CDR3: CSVEVVRGNEQFF. For the CDR3, the DNA is TGCAGCGTTGAAGTTGTTAGGGGGAATGAGCAGTTCTTC.

The chain is built from TRBV4-1 and TRBJ2-4, with a possible D match to TRBD2 (6 bases). Trimming took 0 bases from V and 3 from J, leaving 12 bases between them. The germline V gene has CDR1 MGHRA and CDR2 YSYEKL. There are 16 residues in the CDR3. CDR3 DNA sequence: TGCGCCAGCAGCCAAGAAGGGCTCGGGGGCAAAAACATTCAGTACTTC. This sequence encodes CASSQEGLGGKNIQYF.

This clone was detected only a few times. This chain uses TRBV27 with TRBJ2-7, with TRBD1 matching over 10 bases. The CDR3 totals 15 residues. The germline V gene encodes CDR1 MNHEY and CDR2 SMNVEV (reference sequence). J lost 6 bases, V lost 4 bases, and 9 bases had no gene match. The DNA of the CDR3 is TGTGCCAGCAGTTCGGCCGGGACAGGGGTGAGCGAGCAGTACTTC. Protein sequence: CASSSAGTGVSEQYF.

This rearrangement joins TRBV6-5 to TRBJ2-3; the D gene is possibly TRBD2 (6 bases). V lost 2 bases to trimming and J lost 1 base, with 10 bases between them. The V gene's germline CDR1 is MNHEY and CDR2 SVGAGI. The CDR3 covers 15 residues. The CDR3 here is CASSYRRDGTDTQYF. In DNA, the CDR3 is TGTGCCAGCAGTTACCGGCGGGACGGCACAGATACGCAGTATTTT.

The chain recombines TRBV5-1 with TRBJ1-1, with no clear D. CDR1 is SGHRS, CDR2 YFSETQ, per germline. The CDR3 spans 14 residues. Trimming removed 1 base at V and 1 base at J, with 8 bases between. The CDR3 DNA reads TGCGCCAGCAGCTTGTCTAATAGGAACACTGAAGCTTTCTTT. Protein: CASSLSNRNTEAFF.

This chain links TRBV6-5 with TRBJ2-7; 9 bases map to TRBD2. The CDR3 runs 14 residues. V shed 6 bases, J shed 2 bases, and the junction held 5 bases outside the gene matches. Germline V gives CDR1 MNHEY, CDR2 SVGAGI. CDR3: CASRGSGGPYEQYF. CDR3 nucleotides: TGTGCCAGCAGGGGTAGCGGGGGACCCTACGAGCAGTACTTC.

In its sample, this clone was seen a few times. The gene calls are TRBV28 and TRBJ1-3; D not certain. Trimming took 5 bases from V and 0 from J, leaving 8 bases between them. The CDR3 runs to 14 residues. Per the germline V gene, CDR1 is MDHEN and CDR2 is SYDVKM. CDR3 region: CASSPIGSGNTIYF. Written as DNA, the CDR3 is TGTGCCAGCAGTCCCATCGGCTCTGGAAACACCATATATTTT. Full variable domain (missing parts from reference TRBV28 and TRBJ1-3): DVKVTQSSRYLVKRTGEKVFLECVQDMDHENMFWYRQDPGLGLRLIYFSYDVKMKEKGDIPEGYSVSREKKERFSLILESASTNQTSMYLCASSPIGSGNTIYFGEGSWLTVV.